The TCR beta chain under discussion was sequenced for a study of a mutant IDH1 vaccine in newly diagnosed glioma. In the study overall: Following radiotherapy alone, or alongside temozolomide cycles, vaccination was started after an interval of 4-6 weeks.

Time point specified: week 35, safety follow-up. Every vaccine dose comprised 300 ug of mutant IDH1 20-mer peptide plus topical imiquimod. Eight vaccine doses were administered to patients at weeks 1, 3, 5, 7, 11, 15, 19 and 23. Those who donated had recent WHO grade 3 or 4 IDH1-mutant, ATRX-lost astrocytomas. Of note for this clone: The antigen is undetermined.

The V and J ends lost 8 bases and 7 bases, in that order; junction bases with no gene match: 16. The CDR3 totals 16 residues. Germline lookup yields CDR1 LNHDA and CDR2 SQIVND (reference sequence). Regarding the study as a whole: Top peripheral T cell clonotype shifts appeared unrelated to pseudoprogression.

The protocol was immunoSEQ multiplex PCR, while the TCRdb copy is restricted to in-frame clones and leaves out a portion. Of fewer than 45,000 clones in the sample, around 89% were seen once. The receptor was isolated from a man in his forties with glioma. The material was PBMCs, obtained from a glioma patient whose treatment included an IDH1 peptide vaccine. The J gene is TRBJ2-2, the V gene TRBV19; 7 bases align to TRBD1. CDR3 residues: CASGKGASSKFGELFF. CDR3 bases: TGTGCCAGTGGGAAGGGGGCGTCGAGTAAGTTCGGGGAGCTGTTTTTT.